This TCR beta chain was obtained from a study of blood T cell repertoires in COVID-19. Across the study: PBMCs, B-cell-depleted T cells, or T cells were the source of the cDNA or gDNA that made up the material.

The table came from immunoSEQ multiplex PCR; TCRdb's copy has only in-frame clones and leaves some out. The data contain 190,000 or so clones, 94% of them singletons. The CDR3 contains 16 residues. J lost 1 base, V lost 0 bases, and 3 bases had no gene match. The germline gives CDR1 SGHRS, CDR2 YFSETQ. The TCR comes from a man between 25 and 39 years old with COVID-19, enrolled during active disease. The chain employs TRBV5-1 and TRBJ2-2, with TRBD1 matching 7 bases. The sample consisted of peripheral blood. DNA of the CDR3: TGCGCCAGCAGCTTGGCCCCAGGGGGGAACACCGGGGAGCTGTTTTTT. This sequence encodes CASSLAPGGNTGELFF.